A few counts support the clone carrying this TCR beta chain. Its antigen is not known. The CDR3 has 12 amino acids. Germline V gene sequence: CDR1 ENHRY, CDR2 SYGVKD. J lost 5 bases, V lost 10 bases, and 8 bases had no gene match. TCRdb reprocessed the 5' RACE reads via MiXCR and lists one record per CDR3 protein. The repertoire has about 47,000 distinct CDR3 sequences, about 28% of them found once; the top ten carry 2.1%. Study-wide points: Whole repertoires were not studied in the larger cohort, only one V-J beta rearrangement. Tumor memory CD4+ T cell TCR gene usage was found to cluster with blood and lymph node memory CD4+ cells and with lymph node naive CD4+ cells. Tumor-infiltrating Treg TCR alpha and beta sequences overlapped most with tumor naive CD4+ T cells, then blood naive.

This receptor was obtained from a female donor with breast cancer. Sequencing was carried out using naive CD4+ T cells sorted from blood. Indicated subset: naive CD4+ T cells, CD4+CD45RA+CD25-. The chain employs TRBV10-3 and TRBJ2-7; 7 bases are shared with TRBD2. This CDR3 is CATRLAGNEQYF. The CDR3 DNA follows: TGTGCCACCCGACTAGCCGGAAACGAGCAGTACTTC.